These 7 T cell receptor beta chains were all obtained from the same sample, sequenced in a study of blood T cell repertoires in COVID-19 (dated by TCRdb to 2020 to 2022). To prepare the library, the immunoSEQ multiplex PCR assay was applied. TCRdb retrieved this table from immuneACCESS and kept in-frame rearrangements only. Not all clones are present; in checked studies, unresolved V genes account for under half, and no reason is known for the remainder. Recorded for this sample are 150,000 or so clones; about 80% of them occurred a single time. The leading ten clones occupy around 19% of the sample. Input material: peripheral blood. These receptors originate from a woman older than 75 with acute or convalescent COVID-19.

The chain recombines TRBV3-1 (or the pseudogene TRBV3-2) with TRBJ1-1, with unresolved D. The ends were cut back, 5 bases at V and 2 bases at J, with 9 bases in the middle. Germline assignment: CDR1 LGHDT and CDR2 YNNKEL (reference sequence). The CDR3 extends over 13 amino acids. CDR3 in amino acids: CASSRTRNTEAFF. The CDR3 nucleotides read TGTGCCAGCAGCAGGACTCGCAACACTGAAGCTTTCTTT.

The chain recombines TRBV9 with TRBJ1-1, with a weak D call TRBD1 (6 bases). The CDR3 runs 14 residues. The V gene's germline CDR1 is SGDLS and CDR2 YYNGEE. Trimming stripped 0 bases from V and 4 bases from J, with 10 bases between. The DNA for the CDR3 is TGTGCCAGCAGCGTAGAGGGGGTTGGCACTGAAGCTTTCTTT. Translated: CASSVEGVGTEAFF.

The genes are TRBV5-1 and TRBJ1-1; D gene ambiguous. The V end lost 4 bases, the J end lost 3 bases, and 16 bases lay between the germline ends. CDR3 length: 15 amino acids. Germline V gives CDR1 SGHRS, CDR2 YFSETQ. The CDR3 sequence: CASSPQPSRDTEAFF. In nucleotides, the CDR3 is TGCGCCAGCAGCCCCCAACCCTCGCGGGACACTGAAGCTTTCTTT.

The chain joins TRBV6-7 to TRBJ2-5; 9 bases align to TRBD1. TRBV6-7 qualifies as an ORF whose function is uncertain. Trimming cost V 5 bases and J 5 bases; bases outside gene matches: 9. The CDR3 is 15 amino acids. CDR3 amino acids: CASSKGQGEGETQYF. The CDR3 bases are TGTGCCAGCAGTAAGGGACAGGGAGAAGGGGAGACCCAGTACTTC.

V and J are TRBV6-5 and TRBJ2-3; TRBD1 matches 7 bases. Germline values: CDR1 MNHEY, CDR2 SVGAGI. The CDR3 extends over 15 amino acids. Trimming at V came to 4 bases and at J to 2 bases, leaving 6 bases not matched to a gene. The CDR3: CASSSTGQHTDTQYF. DNA of the CDR3: TGTGCCAGCAGTTCCACGGGACAGCACACAGATACGCAGTATTTT.

The V and J genes are TRBV4-2 and TRBJ2-6; D not certain. Looked up from germline, CDR1 is LGHNA and CDR2 is YNFKEQ. The V end was cut by 8 bases, the J end by 6 bases, with 14 bases between. The CDR3 runs 14 residues. This CDR3 reads CASRLTLTANVLTF. For the CDR3, the DNA is TGTGCCAGCCGACTGACCCTGACGGCCAACGTCCTGACTTTC.

The chain joins TRBV27 to TRBJ2-3; 14 bases fit TRBD2. The CDR3 has 17 residues. Germline CDR1 is MNHEY and CDR2 is SMNVEV (reference sequence). The J segment lost 5 bases and the V segment lost 5 bases, leaving 9 bases of the junction unmatched. The chain's CDR3 is CASSRPGLAGAGDTQYF. CDR3 bases: TGTGCCAGCAGTCGTCCGGGACTAGCGGGAGCTGGAGATACGCAGTATTTT.